A single sample is the source of the 3 T cell receptor beta chains below, sequenced in a study of shared clonotypes between healthy human individuals. Sequencing was performed with immunoSEQ multiplex PCR; in TCRdb, only in-frame clones are kept and a portion is missing. The sample includes 950,000 to 1,100,000 clones, roughly 80% of them seen just once. The material sequenced was memory CD4+ T cells sorted from blood. Subset indicated: CD45RA-negative fraction. These receptor sequences come from a young man in good health.

This chain joins TRBV7-2 and TRBJ1-2; 7 nucleotides align to TRBD1. Germline V lookup: CDR1 SGHTA, CDR2 FQGNSA. This CDR3 comprises 15 residues. The trim removed 5 bases at V and 3 bases at J, leaving 9 bases unmatched. The CDR3 is CASSPEDRPDYGYTF. The DNA for the CDR3 is TGTGCCAGCAGCCCAGAGGACAGGCCTGACTATGGCTACACCTTC. Using reference TRBV7-2 and TRBJ1-2 for the parts outside the CDR3, the full variable domain is GAGVSQSPSNKVTEKGKDVELRCDPISGHTALYWYRQSLGQGLEFLIYFQGNSAPDKSGLPSDRFSAERTGGSVSTLTIQRTQQEDSAVYLCASSPEDRPDYGYTFGSGTRLTVV.

This clone appeared a few times. The rearrangement links TRBV5-1 to TRBJ2-3; TRBD1 aligns across 7 bases. There are 15 residues in the CDR3. After removal of 4 bases from V and 5 bases from J, the junction contained 10 bases not matched to a gene. The germline gives CDR1 SGHRS, CDR2 YFSETQ. CDR3 sequence reads: CASSRTGRDEDTQYF. CDR3 bases: TGCGCCAGCAGCCGGACAGGACGTGACGAAGATACGCAGTATTTT.

As regards this clone: One end of the junction fails to match germline, which may point to a read error. The CDR3 DNA follows: TGTGCTAGCAGCTTAGTAAGACTAGCGGGGGCTCAAGAGACCCAGTACTTC. The encoded protein is CASSLVRLAGAQETQYF. V gene TRBV7-7 combines with J gene TRBJ2-5, with 12 bases that match TRBD2. CDR1 is SSHAT, CDR2 FNYEAQ, per germline (reference sequence). The CDR3 is 17 amino acids.